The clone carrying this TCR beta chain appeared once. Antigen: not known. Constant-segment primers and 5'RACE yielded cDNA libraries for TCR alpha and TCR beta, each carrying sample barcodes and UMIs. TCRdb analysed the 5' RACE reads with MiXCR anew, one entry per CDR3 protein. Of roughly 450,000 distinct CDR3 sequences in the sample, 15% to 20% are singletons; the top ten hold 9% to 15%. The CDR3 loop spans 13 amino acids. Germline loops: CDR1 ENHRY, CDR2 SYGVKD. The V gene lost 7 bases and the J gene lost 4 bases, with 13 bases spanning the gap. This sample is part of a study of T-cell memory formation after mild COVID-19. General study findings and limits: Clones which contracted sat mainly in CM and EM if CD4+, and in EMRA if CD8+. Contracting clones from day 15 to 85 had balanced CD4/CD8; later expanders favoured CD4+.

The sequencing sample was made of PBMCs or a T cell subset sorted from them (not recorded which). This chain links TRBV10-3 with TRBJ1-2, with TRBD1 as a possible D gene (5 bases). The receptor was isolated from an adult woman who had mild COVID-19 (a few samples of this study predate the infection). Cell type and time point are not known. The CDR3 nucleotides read TGTGCCATCACCGAGGACACGCTCTATGGCTACACCTTC. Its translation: CAITEDTLYGYTF.